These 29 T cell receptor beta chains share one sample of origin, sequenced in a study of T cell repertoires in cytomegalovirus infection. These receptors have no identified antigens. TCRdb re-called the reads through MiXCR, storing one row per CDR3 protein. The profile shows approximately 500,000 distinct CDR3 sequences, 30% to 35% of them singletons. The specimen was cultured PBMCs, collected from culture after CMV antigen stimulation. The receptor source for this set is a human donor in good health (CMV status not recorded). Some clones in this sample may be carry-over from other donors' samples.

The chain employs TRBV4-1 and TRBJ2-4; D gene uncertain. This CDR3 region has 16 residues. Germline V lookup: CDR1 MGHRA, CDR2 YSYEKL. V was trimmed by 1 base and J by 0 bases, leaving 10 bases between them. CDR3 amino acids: CASSQGFQQAKNIQYF. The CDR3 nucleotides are TGCGCCAGCAGCCAAGGATTCCAACAAGCCAAAAACATTCAGTACTTC.

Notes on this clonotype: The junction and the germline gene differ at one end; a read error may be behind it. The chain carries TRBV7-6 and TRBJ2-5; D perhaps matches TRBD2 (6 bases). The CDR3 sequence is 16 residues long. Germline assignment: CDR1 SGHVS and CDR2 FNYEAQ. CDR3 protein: CASSRRQAAGQETQYF. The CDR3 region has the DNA TGTGCTAGCAGCCGAAGGCAGGCAGCGGGTCAAGAGACCCAGTACTTC.

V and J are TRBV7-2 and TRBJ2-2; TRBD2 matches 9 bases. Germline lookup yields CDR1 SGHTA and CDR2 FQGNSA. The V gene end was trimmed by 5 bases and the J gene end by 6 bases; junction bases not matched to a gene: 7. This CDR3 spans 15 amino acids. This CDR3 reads CASSDSGSFPGELFF. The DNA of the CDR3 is TGTGCCAGCAGCGATAGCGGGAGTTTCCCCGGGGAGCTGTTTTTT.

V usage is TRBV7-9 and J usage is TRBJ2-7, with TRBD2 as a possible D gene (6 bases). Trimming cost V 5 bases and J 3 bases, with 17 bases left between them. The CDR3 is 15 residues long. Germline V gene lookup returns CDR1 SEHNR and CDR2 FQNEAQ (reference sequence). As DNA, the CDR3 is TGTGCCAGCAGCCCGGGACTCCCAGGGAACTACGAGCAGTACTTC. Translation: CASSPGLPGNYEQYF.

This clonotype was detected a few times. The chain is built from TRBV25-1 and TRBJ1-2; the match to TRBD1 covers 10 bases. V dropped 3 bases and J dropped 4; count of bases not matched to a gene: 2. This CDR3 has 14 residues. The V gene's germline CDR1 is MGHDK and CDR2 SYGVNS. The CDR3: CASSETGGVYGYTF. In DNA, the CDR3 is TGTGCCAGCAGTGAGACAGGGGGCGTCTATGGCTACACCTTC.

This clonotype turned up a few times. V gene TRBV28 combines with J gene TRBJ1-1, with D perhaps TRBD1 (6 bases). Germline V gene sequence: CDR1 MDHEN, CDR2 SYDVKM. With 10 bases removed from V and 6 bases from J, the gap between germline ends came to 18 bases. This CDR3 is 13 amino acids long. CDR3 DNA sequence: TGTGCCACTTCCGAGGGGACACGGGCTGAAGCTTTCTTT. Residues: CATSEGTRAEAFF.

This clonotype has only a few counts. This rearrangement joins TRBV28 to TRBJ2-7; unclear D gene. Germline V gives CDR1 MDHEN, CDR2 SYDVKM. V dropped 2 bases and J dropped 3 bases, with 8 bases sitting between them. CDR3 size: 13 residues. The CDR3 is CASSLPQDYEQYF. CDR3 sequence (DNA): TGTGCCAGCAGTTTACCCCAAGACTACGAGCAGTACTTC.

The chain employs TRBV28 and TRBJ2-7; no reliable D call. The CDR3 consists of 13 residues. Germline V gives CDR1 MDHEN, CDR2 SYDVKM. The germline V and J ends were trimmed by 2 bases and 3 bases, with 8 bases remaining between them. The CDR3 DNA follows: TGTGCCAGCAGTTTAACGGCTGGCTACGAGCAGTACTTC. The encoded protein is CASSLTAGYEQYF.

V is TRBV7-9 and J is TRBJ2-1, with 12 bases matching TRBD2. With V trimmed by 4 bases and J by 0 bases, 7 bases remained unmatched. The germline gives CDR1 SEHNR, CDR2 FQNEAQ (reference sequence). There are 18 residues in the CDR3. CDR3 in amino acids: CASSSLAGGPSSYNEQFF. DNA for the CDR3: TGTGCCAGCAGCTCACTAGCGGGAGGCCCCAGCTCCTACAATGAGCAGTTCTTC.

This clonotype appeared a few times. The CDR3 loop is CAISESHLMNTEAFF. The CDR3 coding sequence is TGTGCCATCAGTGAGTCCCACCTCATGAACACTGAAGCTTTCTTT. This sequence joins TRBV10-3 and TRBJ1-1; D not resolved. The CDR3 is 15 amino acids. Per the germline V gene, CDR1 is ENHRY and CDR2 is SYGVKD. The V end lost 0 bases, the J end lost 0 bases, and 8 bases lay between the germline ends.

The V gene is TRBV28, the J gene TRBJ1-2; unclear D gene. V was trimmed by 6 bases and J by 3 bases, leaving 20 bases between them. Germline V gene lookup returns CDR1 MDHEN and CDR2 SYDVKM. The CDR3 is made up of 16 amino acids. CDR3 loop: CASRSQLRGGYYGYTF. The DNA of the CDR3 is TGTGCCAGCAGGAGCCAGCTCCGGGGTGGCTACTATGGCTACACCTTC.

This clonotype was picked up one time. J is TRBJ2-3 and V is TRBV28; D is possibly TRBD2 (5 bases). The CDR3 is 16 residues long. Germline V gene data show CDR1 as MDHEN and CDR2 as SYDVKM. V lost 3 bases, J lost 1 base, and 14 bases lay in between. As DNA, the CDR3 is TGTGCCAGCAGTTTGAGGCGGGCGAAAGGCACAGATACGCAGTATTTT. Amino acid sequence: CASSLRRAKGTDTQYF. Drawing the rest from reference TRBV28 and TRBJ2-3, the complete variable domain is DVKVTQSSRYLVKRTGEKVFLECVQDMDHENMFWYRQDPGLGLRLIYFSYDVKMKEKGDIPEGYSVSREKKERFSLILESASTNQTSMYLCASSLRRAKGTDTQYFGPGTRLTVL.

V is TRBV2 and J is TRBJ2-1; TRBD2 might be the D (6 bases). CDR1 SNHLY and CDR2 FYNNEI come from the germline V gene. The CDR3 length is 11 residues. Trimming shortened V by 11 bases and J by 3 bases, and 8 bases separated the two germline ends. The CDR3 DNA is TGTGCCGGGGGACTCTACAATGAGCAGTTCTTC. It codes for CAGGLYNEQFF. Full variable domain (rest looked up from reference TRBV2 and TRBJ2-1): EPEVTQTPSHQVTQMGQEVILRCVPISNHLYFYWYRQILGQKVEFLVSFYNNEISEKSEIFDDQFSVERPDGSNFTLKIRSTKLEDSAMYFCAGGLYNEQFFGPGTRLTVL.

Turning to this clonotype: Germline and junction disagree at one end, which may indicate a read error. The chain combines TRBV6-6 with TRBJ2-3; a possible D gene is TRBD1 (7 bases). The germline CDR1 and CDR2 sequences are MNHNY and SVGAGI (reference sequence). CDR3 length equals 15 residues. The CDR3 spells CAGSPGGGSTDTQYF. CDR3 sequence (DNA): TGTGCCGGCAGTCCAGGGGGAGGTAGCACAGATACGCAGTATTTT.

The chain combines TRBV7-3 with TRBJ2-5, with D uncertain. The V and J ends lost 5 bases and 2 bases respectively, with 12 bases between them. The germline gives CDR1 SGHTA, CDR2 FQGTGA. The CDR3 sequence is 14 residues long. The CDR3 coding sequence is TGTGCCAGCAGCCGTGACACAGCACAAGAGACCCAGTACTTC. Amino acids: CASSRDTAQETQYF. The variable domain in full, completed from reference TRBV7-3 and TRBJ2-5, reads GAGVSQTPSNKVTEKGKYVELRCDPISGHTALYWYRQSLGQGPEFLIYFQGTGAADDSGLPNDRFFAVRPEGSVSTLKIQRTERGDSAVYLCASSRDTAQETQYFGPGTRLLVL.

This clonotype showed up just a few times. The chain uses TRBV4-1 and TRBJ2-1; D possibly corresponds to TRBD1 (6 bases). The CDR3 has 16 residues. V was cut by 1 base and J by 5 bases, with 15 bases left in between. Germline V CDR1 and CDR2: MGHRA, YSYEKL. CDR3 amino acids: CASSQVMAGVDNEQFF. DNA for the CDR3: TGCGCCAGCAGCCAAGTTATGGCAGGGGTAGACAATGAGCAGTTCTTC.

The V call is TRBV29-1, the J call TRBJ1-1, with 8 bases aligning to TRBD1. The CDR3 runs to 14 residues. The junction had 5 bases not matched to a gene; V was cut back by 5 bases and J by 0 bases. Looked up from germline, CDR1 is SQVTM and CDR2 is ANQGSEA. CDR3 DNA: TGCAGCGTTTCCTTGGACAGGGTGAACACTGAAGCTTTCTTT. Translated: CSVSLDRVNTEAFF.

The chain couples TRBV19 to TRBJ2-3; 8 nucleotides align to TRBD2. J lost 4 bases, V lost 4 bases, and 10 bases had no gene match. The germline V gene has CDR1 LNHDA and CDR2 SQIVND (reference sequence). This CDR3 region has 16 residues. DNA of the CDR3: TGTGCCAGTAGTACATACAGCGGGAGCAGCCCAGATACGCAGTATTTT. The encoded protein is CASSTYSGSSPDTQYF.

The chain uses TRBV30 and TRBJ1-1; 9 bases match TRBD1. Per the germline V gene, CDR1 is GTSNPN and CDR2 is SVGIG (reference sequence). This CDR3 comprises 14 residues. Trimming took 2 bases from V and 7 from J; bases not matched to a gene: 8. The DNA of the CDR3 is TGTGCCTGGAGTTTATGGGACAGGGTGAATGAAGCTTTCTTT. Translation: CAWSLWDRVNEAFF.

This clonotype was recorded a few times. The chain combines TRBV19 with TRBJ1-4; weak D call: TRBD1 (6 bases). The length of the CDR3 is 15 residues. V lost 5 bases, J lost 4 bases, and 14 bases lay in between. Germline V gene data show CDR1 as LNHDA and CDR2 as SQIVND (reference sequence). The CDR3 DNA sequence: TGTGCCAGTAGTGCCCAGGGGCTTTATAATGAAAAACTGTTTTTT. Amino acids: CASSAQGLYNEKLFF.

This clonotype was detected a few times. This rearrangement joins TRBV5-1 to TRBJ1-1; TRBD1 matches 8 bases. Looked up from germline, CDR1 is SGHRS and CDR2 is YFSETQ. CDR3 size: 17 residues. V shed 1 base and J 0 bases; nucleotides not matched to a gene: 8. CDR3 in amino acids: CASSLPTGVSMNTEAFF. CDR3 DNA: TGCGCCAGCAGCTTGCCGACAGGGGTCTCAATGAACACTGAAGCTTTCTTT.

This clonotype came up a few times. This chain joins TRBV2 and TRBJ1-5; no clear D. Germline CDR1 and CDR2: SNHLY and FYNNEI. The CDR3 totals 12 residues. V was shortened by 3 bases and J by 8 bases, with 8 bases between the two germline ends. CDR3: CASSEPREPQHF. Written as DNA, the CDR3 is TGTGCCAGCAGTGAGCCCCGGGAGCCCCAGCATTTT.

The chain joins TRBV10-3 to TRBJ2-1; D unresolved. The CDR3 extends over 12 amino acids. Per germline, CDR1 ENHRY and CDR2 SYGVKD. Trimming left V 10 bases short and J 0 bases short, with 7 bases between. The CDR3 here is CATESSYNEQFF. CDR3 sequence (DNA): TGTGCCACCGAGAGCTCCTACAATGAGCAGTTCTTC.

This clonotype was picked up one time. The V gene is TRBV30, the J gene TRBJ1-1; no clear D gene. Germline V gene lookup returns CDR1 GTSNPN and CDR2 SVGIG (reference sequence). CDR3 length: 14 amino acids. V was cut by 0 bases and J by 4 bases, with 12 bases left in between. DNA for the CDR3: TGTGCCTGGAGTGTACGTAGGGATCTCACTGAAGCTTTCTTT. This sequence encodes CAWSVRRDLTEAFF.

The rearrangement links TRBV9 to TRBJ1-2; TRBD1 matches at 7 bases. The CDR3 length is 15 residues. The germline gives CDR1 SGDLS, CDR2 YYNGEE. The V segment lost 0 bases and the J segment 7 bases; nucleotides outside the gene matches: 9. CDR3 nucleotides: TGTGCCAGCAGCGTAGAACAGGGGACAGCAGGTGGCTACACCTTC. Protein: CASSVEQGTAGGYTF.

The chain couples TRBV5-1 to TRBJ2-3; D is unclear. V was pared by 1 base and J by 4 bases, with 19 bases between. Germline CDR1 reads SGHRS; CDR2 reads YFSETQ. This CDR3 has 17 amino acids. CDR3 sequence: CASSLLGRVLPADTQYF. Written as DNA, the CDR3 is TGCGCCAGCAGCTTGTTAGGCCGCGTCTTACCCGCAGATACGCAGTATTTT.

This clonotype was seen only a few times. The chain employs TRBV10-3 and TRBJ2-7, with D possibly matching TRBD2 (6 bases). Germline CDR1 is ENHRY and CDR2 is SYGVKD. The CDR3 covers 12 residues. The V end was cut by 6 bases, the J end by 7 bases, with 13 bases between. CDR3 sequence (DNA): TGTGCCATCAGGAATAGCGCGGGGGAGCAGTACGTC. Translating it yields CAIRNSAGEQYV.

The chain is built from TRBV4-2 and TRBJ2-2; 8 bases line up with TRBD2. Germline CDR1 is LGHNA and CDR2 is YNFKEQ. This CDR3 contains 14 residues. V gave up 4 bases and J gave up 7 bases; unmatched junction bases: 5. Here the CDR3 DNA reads TGTGCCAGCAGCCTCTACGGGGGGGGCGGGGAGCTGTTTTTT. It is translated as CASSLYGGGGELFF.

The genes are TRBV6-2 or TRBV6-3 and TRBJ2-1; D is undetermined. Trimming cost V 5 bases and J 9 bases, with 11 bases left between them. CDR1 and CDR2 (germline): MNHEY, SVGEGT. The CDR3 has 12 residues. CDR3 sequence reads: CASSRPFAEQFF. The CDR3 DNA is TGTGCCAGCAGTAGGCCTTTTGCTGAGCAGTTCTTC.